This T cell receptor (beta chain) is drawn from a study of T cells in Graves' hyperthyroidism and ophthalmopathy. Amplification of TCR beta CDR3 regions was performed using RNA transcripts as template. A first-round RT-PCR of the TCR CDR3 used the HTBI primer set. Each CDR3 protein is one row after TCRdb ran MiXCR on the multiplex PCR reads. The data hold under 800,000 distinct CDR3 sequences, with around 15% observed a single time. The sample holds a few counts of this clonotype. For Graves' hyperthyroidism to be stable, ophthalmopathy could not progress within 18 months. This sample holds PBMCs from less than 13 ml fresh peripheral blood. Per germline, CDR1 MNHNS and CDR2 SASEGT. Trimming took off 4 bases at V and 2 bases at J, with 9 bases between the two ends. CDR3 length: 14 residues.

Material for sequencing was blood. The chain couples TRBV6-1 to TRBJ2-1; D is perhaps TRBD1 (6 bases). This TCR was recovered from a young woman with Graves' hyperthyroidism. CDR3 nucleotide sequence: TGTGCCAGCAGTGCACAGGGTACCTACAATGAGCAGTTCTTC. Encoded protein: CASSAQGTYNEQFF.